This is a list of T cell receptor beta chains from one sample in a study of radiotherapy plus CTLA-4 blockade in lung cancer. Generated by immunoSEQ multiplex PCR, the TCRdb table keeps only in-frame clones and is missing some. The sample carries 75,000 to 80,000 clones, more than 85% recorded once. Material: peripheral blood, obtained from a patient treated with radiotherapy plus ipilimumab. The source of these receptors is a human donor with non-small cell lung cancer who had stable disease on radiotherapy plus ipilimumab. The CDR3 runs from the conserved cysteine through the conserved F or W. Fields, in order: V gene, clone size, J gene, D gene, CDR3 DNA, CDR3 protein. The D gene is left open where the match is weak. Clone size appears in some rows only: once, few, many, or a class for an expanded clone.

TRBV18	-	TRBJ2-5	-	TGTGCCAGCTCACTGTCGGAAGAGACCCAGTACTTC	CASSLSEETQYF
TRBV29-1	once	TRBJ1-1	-	TGCAGCGTGGGGGAAGATGTTACTGAAGCTTTCTTT	CSVGEDVTEAFF
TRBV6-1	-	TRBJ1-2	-	TGTGCCAGCAGCGTGGACAGTGGGACAAATGACTACACCTTC	CASSVDSGTNDYTF
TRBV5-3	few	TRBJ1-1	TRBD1	TGTGCCAGAAGCACTTCCGGGACAGGTATGAACACTGAAGCTTTCTTT	CARSTSGTGMNTEAFF
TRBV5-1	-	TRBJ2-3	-	TGCGCCAGCAGCTTGGTTGGCTTCGGGGGGCGCGGCACAGATACGCAGTATTTT	CASSLVGFGGRGTDTQYF
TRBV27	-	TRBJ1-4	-	TGTGCCAGCAGTTCCTGGACCGATGGAGAAAAACTGTTTTTT	CASSSWTDGEKLFF
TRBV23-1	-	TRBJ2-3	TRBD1	TGCGCCAGCAGTCATAGGACAGGGCCAGATACGCAGTATTTT	CASSHRTGPDTQYF
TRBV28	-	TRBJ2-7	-	TGTGCCAGCAGTTTTGAGGAGTTCGACGAGCAGTACTTC	CASSFEEFDEQYF
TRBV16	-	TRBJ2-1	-	TGTGCCAGCAGCCAAATCAGTCACAATGAGCAGTTCTTC	CASSQISHNEQFF
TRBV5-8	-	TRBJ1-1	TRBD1	TGTGCCAGCAGGCTCCAGGGGGGAGGAACTGAAGCTTTCTTT	CASRLQGGGTEAFF
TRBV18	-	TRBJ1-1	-	TGTGCCAGCTCACCAGACGGGTGGGCCGAAGCTTTCTTT	CASSPDGWAEAFF
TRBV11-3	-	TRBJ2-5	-	TGTGCCAGCAGCTTAAGCTCGGCGTACCAAGAGACCCAGTACTTC	CASSLSSAYQETQYF
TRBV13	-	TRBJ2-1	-	TGTGCCAGCTCCGACAGGCACGGAAGTGATGAGCAGTTCTTC	CASSDRHGSDEQFF
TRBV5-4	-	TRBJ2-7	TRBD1	TGTGCCAGCAGCGCCCCGGACAGGTCCTACGAGCAGTACTTC	CASSAPDRSYEQYF
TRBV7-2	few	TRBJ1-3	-	TGTGCCAGCAGCTTAAGCGAAACCTCTGGAAACACCATATATTTT	CASSLSETSGNTIYF
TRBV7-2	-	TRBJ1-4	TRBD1	TGTGCCAGCAGCAGGACAGGGAAAGTAGGGGAAAAACTGTTTTTT	CASSRTGKVGEKLFF
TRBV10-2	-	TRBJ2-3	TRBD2	TGCGCCAGCAGTGAGTCCCTGGGACTAGCGAACACAGATACGCAGTATTTT	CASSESLGLANTDTQYF
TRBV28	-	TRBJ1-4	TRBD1	TGTGCCAGCAGTTTCCCGACAGGGGGAAATGAAAAACTGTTTTTT	CASSFPTGGNEKLFF
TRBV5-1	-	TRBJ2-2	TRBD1	TGCGCCAGCAGCTTGGCCCAGGGGGACCTTCCTCCCGGGGAGCTGTTTTTT	CASSLAQGDLPPGELFF
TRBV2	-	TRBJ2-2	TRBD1	TGTGCCAGCTGGACAGGGGCCGGGGAGCTGTTTTTT	CASWTGAGELFF
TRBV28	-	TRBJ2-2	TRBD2	TGTGCCAGCATCTCGGGACTAATGAACACCGGGGAGCTGTTTTTT	CASISGLMNTGELFF
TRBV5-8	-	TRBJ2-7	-	TGTGCCAGCAGCTTAATAGGCAGAGCTAGCGACTACGAGCAGTACTTC	CASSLIGRASDYEQYF
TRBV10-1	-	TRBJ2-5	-	TGCGCCAGCAGTGAATACAGAAAAGGGGAGACCCAGTACTTC	CASSEYRKGETQYF
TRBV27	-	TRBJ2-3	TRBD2	TGTGCCAGCGGGGGACTAGCGAAAGTTTGCACAGATACGCAGTATTTT	CASGGLAKVCTDTQYF
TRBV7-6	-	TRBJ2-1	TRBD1	TGTGCCAGCAGCAGGGGACAGGGCCAATACAATGAGCAGTTCTTC	CASSRGQGQYNEQFF
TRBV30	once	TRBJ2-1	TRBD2	TGTGCCTGGAGTAAGGCGGGGGGCCGCGGGTTCAATGAGCAGTTCTTC	CAWSKAGGRGFNEQFF
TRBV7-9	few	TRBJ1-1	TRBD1	TGTGCCAGCAGCTTAGGACAGGGGAACACTGAAGCTTTCTTT	CASSLGQGNTEAFF
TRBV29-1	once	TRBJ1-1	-	TGCAGCGTTGAAGACGGTATGTCCACTGAAGCTTTCTTT	CSVEDGMSTEAFF
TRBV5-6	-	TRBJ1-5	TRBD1	TGTGCCAGCAGCTCCGACAGGGGCGATCAGCCCCAGCATTTT	CASSSDRGDQPQHF
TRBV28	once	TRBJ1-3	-	TGTGCCAGCAGGGTAGGGACATCGCCTTCTGGAAACACCATATATTTT	CASRVGTSPSGNTIYF
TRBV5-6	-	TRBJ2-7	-	TGTGCCAGCAGTTCATTCGGCGAGCAGTACTTC	CASSSFGEQYF
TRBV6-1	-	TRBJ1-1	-	TGTGCCAGCAGTGAAGCTCCGACAGGATTGAACACTGAAGCTTTCTTT	CASSEAPTGLNTEAFF
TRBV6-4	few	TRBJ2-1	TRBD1	TGTGCCAGACAGGGGAATGAGCAGTTCTTC	CARQGNEQFF
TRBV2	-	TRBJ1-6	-	TGTGCCAGCAGACCCGACAAACTAGTCCATAATTCACCCCTCCACTTT	CASRPDKLVHNSPLHF
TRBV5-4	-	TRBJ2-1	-	TGTGCCAGCAGCTTGGAGTATTCCAATGAGCAGTTCTTC	CASSLEYSNEQFF
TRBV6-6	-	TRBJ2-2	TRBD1	TGTGCCGGTCAGGGGGCTCGGACCGGGGAGCTGTTTTTT	CAGQGARTGELFF
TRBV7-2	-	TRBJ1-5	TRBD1	TGTGCCAGCAGCTTAAACAGGGGAGGCAATCAGCCCCAGCATTTT	CASSLNRGGNQPQHF